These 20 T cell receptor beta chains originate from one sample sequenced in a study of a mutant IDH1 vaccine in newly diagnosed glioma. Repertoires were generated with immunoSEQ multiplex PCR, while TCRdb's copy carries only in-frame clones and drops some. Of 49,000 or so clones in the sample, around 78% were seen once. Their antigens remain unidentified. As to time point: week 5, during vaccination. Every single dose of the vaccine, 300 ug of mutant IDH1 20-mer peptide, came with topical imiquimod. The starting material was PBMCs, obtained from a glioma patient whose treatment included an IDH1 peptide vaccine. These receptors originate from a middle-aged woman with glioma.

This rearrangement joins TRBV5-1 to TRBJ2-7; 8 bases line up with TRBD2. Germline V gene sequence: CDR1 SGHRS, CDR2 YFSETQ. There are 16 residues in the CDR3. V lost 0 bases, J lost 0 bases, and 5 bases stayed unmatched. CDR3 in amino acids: CASSLGLAGDSYEQYF. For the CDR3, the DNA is TGCGCCAGCAGCTTGGGGCTAGCGGGTGACTCCTACGAGCAGTACTTC.

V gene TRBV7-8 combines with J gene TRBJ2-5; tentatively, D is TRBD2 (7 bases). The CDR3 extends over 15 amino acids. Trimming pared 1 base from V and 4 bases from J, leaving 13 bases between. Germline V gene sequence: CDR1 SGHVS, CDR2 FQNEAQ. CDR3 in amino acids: CASSLVGGAGETQYF. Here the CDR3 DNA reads TGTGCCAGCAGCTTAGTAGGGGGGGCCGGAGAGACCCAGTACTTC. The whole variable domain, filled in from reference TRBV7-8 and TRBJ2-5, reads GAGVSQSPRYKVAKRGQDVALRCDPISGHVSLFWYQQALGQGPEFLTYFQNEAQLDKSGLPSDRFFAERPEGSVSTLKIQRTQQEDSAVYLCASSLVGGAGETQYFGPGTRLLVL.

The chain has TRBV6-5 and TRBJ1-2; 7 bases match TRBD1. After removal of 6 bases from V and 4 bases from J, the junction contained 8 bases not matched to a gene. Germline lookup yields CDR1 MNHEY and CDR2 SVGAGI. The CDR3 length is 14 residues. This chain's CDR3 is CASSLQGGRYGYTF. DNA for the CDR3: TGTGCCAGCAGCCTCCAGGGGGGCCGCTATGGCTACACCTTC.

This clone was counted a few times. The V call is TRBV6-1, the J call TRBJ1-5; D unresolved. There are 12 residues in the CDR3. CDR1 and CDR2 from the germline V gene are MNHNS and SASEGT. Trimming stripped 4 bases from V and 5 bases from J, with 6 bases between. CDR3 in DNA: TGTGCCAGCAGTGGCATTTATCAGCCCCAGCATTTT. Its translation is CASSGIYQPQHF.

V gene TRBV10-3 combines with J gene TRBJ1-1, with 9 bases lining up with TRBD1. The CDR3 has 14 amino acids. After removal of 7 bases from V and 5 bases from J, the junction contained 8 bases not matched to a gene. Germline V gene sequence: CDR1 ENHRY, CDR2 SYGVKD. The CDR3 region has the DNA TGTGCCATCACTACGGACAGGGGAAGAACTGAAGCTTTCTTT. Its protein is CAITTDRGRTEAFF.

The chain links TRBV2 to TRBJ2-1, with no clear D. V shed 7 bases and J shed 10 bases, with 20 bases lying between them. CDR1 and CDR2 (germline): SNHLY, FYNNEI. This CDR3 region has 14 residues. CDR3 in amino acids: CASIYNRGFGEQFF. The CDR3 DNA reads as TGTGCCAGCATCTATAATCGAGGTTTTGGGGAGCAGTTCTTC.

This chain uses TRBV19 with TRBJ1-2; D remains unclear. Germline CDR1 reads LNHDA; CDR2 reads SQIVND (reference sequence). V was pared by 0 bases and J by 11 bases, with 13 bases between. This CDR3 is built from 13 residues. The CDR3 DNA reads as TGTGCCAGTAGTATAGACCAACTAACTAAATACACCTTC. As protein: CASSIDQLTKYTF.

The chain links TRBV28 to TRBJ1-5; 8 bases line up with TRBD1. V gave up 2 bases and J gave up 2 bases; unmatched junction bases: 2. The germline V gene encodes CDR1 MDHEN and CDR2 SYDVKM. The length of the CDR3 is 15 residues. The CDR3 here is CASSLTGGGNQPQHF. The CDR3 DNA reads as TGTGCCAGCAGTTTAACAGGGGGAGGCAATCAGCCCCAGCATTTT. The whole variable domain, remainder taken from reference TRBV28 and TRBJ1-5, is DVKVTQSSRYLVKRTGEKVFLECVQDMDHENMFWYRQDPGLGLRLIYFSYDVKMKEKGDIPEGYSVSREKKERFSLILESASTNQTSMYLCASSLTGGGNQPQHFGDGTRLSIL.

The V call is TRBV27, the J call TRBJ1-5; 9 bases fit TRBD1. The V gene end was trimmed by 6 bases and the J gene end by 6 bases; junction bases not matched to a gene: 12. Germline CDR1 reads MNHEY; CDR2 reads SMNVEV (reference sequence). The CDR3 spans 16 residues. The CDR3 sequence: CASSLSVGDRAQPQHF. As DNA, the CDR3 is TGTGCCAGCAGCCTCAGCGTGGGGGACAGGGCTCAGCCCCAGCATTTT.

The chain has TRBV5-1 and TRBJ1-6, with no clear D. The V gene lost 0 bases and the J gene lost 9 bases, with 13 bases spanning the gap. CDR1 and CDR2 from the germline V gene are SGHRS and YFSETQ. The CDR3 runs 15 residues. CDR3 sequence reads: CASSLAGRESSPLHF. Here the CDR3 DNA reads TGCGCCAGCAGCTTGGCGGGGAGGGAGAGTTCACCCCTCCACTTT.

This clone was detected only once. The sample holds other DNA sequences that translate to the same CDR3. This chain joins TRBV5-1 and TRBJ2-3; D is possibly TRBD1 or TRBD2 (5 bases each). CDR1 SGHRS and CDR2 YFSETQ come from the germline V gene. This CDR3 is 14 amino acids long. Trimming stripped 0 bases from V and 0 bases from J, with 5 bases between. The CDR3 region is CASSLGDSTDTQYF. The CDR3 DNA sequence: TGCGCCAGCAGCTTGGGGGACAGCACAGATACGCAGTATTTT.

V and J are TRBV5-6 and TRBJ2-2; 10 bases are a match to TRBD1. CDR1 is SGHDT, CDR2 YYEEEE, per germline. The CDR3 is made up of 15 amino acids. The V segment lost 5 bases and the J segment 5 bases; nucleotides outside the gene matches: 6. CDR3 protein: CASSPGTGVTGELFF. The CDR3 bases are TGTGCCAGCAGTCCCGGGACAGGGGTAACCGGGGAGCTGTTTTTT.

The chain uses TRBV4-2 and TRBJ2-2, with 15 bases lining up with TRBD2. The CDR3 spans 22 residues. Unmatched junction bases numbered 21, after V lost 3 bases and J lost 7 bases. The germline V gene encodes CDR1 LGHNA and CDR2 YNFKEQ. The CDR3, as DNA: TGTGCCAGCAGCCAGTTGAGGGGACTAGCGGGGGGTCCCGCGCCTCCTGGCGGGGAGCTGTTTTTT. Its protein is CASSQLRGLAGGPAPPGGELFF.

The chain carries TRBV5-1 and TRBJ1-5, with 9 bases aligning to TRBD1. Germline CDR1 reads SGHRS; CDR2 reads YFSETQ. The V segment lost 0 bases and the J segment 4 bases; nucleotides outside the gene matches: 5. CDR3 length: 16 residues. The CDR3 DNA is TGCGCCAGCAGCTTGGGGGGGACAGGGATTAATCAGCCCCAGCATTTT. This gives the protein CASSLGGTGINQPQHF.

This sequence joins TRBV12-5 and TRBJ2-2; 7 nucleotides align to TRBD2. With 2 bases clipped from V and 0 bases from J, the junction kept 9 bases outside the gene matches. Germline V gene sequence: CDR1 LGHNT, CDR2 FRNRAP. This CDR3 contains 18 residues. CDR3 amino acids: CASGLPQLAPANTGELFF. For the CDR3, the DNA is TGTGCTAGTGGTTTGCCCCAACTAGCGCCAGCGAACACCGGGGAGCTGTTTTTT.

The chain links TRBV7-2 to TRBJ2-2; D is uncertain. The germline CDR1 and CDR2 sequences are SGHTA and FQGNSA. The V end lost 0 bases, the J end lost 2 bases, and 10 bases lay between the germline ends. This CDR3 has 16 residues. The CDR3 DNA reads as TGTGCCAGCAGCTTAGCTGGCCTCGCTAACACCGGGGAGCTGTTTTTT. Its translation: CASSLAGLANTGELFF. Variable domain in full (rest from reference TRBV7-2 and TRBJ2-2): GAGVSQSPSNKVTEKGKDVELRCDPISGHTALYWYRQSLGQGLEFLIYFQGNSAPDKSGLPSDRFSAERTGGSVSTLTIQRTQQEDSAVYLCASSLAGLANTGELFFGEGSRLTVL.

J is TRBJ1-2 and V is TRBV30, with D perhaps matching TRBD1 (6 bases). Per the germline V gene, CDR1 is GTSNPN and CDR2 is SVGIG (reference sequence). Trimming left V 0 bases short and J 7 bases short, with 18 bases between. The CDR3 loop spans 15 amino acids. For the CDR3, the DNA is TGTGCCTGGAGTGTACTTCATGCGGGGGCAAGTGGCTACACCTTC. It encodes CAWSVLHAGASGYTF.

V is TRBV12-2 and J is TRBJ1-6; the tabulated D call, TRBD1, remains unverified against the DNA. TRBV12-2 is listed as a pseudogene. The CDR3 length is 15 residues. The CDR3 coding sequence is TGTGCAAGTCGCTTACGGGACAGGGTGAATTCACCCCTCCACTTT. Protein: CASRLRDRVNSPLHF.

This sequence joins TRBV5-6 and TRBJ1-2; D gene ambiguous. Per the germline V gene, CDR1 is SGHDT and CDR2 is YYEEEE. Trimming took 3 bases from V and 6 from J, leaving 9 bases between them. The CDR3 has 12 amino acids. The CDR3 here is CASSSLRDGYTF. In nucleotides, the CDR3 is TGTGCCAGCAGCTCCCTGCGGGATGGCTACACCTTC.

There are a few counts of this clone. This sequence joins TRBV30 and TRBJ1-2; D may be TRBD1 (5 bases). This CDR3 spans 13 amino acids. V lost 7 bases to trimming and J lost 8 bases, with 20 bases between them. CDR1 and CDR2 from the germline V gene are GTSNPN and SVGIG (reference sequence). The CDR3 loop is CAYLGTVVRGYTF. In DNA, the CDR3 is TGTGCCTACCTAGGGACGGTGGTGAGGGGCTACACCTTC.